The clone carrying this T cell receptor (beta chain) was seen only a few times. The data were obtained in a study of T-cell memory formation after mild COVID-19. TCRdb re-analysed the 5' RACE reads in MiXCR, keeping a single row per CDR3 protein. Of about 620,000 distinct CDR3 sequences in the sample, 15% to 20% are singletons; the top ten hold around 12%. The CDR3 totals 17 residues. Germline V gene sequence: CDR1 SGHRS, CDR2 YFSETQ. Trimming took off 4 bases at V and 6 bases at J, with 23 bases between the two ends. Sequenced sample: PBMCs or a T cell subset sorted from them (not recorded which). This receptor was identified in an adult woman who had mild COVID-19 (a few samples of this study predate the infection). Cell type and time point are not known. The chain carries TRBV5-1 and TRBJ2-1; D possibly corresponds to TRBD2 (5 bases). The CDR3 sequence is CASSPDYRSSEGNEQFF. DNA for the CDR3: TGCGCCAGCAGCCCCGACTACCGATCATCGGAAGGCAATGAGCAGTTCTTC.